This TCR beta chain stems from a study of T-cell reconstitution after alpha-beta-depleted transplantation in children. Study conclusions and caveats: One year post-transplant, T-cell counts and diversity were largely derived from T cells produced anew. Reportedly, only several hundred clones from non-depleted graft cells drove alpha-beta T-cell counts at about two months. Surviving recipient T cells and intrathymic progenitors accounted for some patients' high TCRbeta diversity at day 60.

The TCRbeta library incorporated unique molecular identifiers. TCRdb fed the PCR reads into MiXCR, producing one record per CDR3 protein. The table shows 250,000 to 300,000 distinct CDR3 sequences, with over 7.5% occurring only once. This clonotype has a count of ten or more. Its antigen is as yet unknown. Germline V gene lookup returns CDR1 MGHRA and CDR2 YSYEKL. CDR3 length: 13 residues. Between the trimmed V and J ends, which lost 1 base and 0 bases, there was a span of 3 bases. The material was peripheral blood, obtained 360 days after TCRalphabeta/CD19-depleted stem cell transplant. V and J are TRBV4-1 and TRBJ1-1; D unresolved. The sequence was collected from a female patient aged 2 to 10 who had a stem cell transplant for Fanconi anemia, so the T cells may come from the graft donor. The CDR3 sequence: CASSQAVNTEAFF. CDR3 sequence (DNA): TGCGCCAGCAGCCAAGCAGTGAACACTGAAGCTTTCTTT.